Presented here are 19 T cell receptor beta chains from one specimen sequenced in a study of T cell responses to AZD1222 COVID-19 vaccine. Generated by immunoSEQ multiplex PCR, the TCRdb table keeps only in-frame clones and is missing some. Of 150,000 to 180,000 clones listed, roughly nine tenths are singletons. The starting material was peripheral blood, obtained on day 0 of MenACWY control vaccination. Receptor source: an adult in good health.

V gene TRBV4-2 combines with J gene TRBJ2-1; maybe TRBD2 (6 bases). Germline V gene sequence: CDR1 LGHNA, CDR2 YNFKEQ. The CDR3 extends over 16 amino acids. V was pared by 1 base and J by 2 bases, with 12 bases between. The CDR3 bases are TGTGCCAGCAGCCAAGGCTCTGGGGGGACCTACAATGAGCAGTTCTTC. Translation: CASSQGSGGTYNEQFF.

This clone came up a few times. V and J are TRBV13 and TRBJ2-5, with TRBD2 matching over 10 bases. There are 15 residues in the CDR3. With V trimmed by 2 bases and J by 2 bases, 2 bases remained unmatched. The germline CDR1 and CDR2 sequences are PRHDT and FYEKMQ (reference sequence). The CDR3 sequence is CASSLRLAGQETQYF. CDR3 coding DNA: TGTGCCAGCAGCTTAAGACTAGCGGGTCAAGAGACCCAGTACTTC.

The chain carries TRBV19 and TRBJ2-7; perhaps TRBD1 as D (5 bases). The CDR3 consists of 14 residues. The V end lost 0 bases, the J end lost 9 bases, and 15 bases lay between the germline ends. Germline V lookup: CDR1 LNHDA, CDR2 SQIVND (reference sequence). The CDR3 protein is CASSIEPGPTVQYF. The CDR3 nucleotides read TGTGCCAGTAGTATAGAGCCAGGGCCAACGGTGCAGTACTTC.

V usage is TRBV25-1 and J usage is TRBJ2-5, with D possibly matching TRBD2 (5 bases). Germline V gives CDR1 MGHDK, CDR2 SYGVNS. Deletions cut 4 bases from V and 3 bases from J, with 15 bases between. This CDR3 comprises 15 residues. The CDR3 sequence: CASSGSLDGKETQYF. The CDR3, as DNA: TGTGCCAGCAGTGGATCCCTGGACGGGAAAGAGACCCAGTACTTC.

CDR3 loop: CASSIQGQGSSPLHF. In DNA form, the CDR3 reads TGTGCCAGTAGTATTCAGGGACAGGGGAGTTCACCCCTCCACTTT. V and J are TRBV19 and TRBJ1-6, with 10 positions matching TRBD1. The V segment lost 3 bases and the J segment 9 bases; nucleotides outside the gene matches: 5. The CDR3 is 15 residues long. From germline, CDR1 is LNHDA and CDR2 SQIVND (reference sequence).

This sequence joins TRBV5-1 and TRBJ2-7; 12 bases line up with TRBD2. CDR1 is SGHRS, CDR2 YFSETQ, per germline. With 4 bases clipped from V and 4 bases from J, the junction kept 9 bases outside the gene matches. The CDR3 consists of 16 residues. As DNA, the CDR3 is TGCGCCAGCAGCCTCGGACTAGCGGGATCTTTTTACGAGCAGTACTTC. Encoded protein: CASSLGLAGSFYEQYF.

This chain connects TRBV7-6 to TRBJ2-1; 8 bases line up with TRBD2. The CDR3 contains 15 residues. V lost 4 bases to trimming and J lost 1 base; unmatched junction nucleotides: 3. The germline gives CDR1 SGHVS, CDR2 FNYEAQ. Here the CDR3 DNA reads TGTGCCAGCAGCTCAGCGGGAGAGTCCTACAATGAGCAGTTCTTC. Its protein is CASSSAGESYNEQFF.

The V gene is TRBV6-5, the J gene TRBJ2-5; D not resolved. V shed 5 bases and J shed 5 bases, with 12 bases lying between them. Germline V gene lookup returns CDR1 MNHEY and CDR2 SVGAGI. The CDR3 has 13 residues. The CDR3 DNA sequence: TGTGCCAGCAGTAGAAGTCGTACGGAGACCCAGTACTTC. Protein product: CASSRSRTETQYF.

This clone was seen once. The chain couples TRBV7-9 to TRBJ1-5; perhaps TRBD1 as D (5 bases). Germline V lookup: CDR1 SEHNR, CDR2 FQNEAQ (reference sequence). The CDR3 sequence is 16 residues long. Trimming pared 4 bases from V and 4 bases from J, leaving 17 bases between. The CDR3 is CASSSTSGGPNQPQHF. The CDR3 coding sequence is TGTGCCAGCAGCTCCACTAGCGGGGGACCAAATCAGCCCCAGCATTTT.

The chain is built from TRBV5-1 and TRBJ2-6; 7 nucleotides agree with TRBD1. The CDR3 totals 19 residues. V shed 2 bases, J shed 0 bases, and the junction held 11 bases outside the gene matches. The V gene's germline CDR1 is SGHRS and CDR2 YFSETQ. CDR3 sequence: CASSFRGDSRLSGANVLTF. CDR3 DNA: TGCGCCAGCAGCTTTAGAGGGGACAGCCGCCTCTCTGGGGCCAACGTCCTGACTTTC. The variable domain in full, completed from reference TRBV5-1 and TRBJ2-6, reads KAGVTQTPRYLIKTRGQQVTLSCSPISGHRSVSWYQQTPGQGLQFLFEYFSETQRNKGNFPGRFSGRQFSNSRSEMNVSTLELGDSALYLCASSFRGDSRLSGANVLTFGAGSRLTVL.

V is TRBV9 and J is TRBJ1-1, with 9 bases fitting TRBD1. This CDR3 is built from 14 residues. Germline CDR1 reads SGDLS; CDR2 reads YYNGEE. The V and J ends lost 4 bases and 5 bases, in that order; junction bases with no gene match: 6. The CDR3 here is CASSPGTGITEAFF. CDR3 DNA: TGTGCCAGCAGCCCCGGGACAGGGATTACTGAAGCTTTCTTT. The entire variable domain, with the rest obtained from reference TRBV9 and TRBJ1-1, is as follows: DSGVTQTPKHLITATGQRVTLRCSPRSGDLSVYWYQQSLDQGLQFLIQYYNGEERAKGNILERFSAQQFPDLHSELNLSSLELGDSALYFCASSPGTGITEAFFGQGTRLTVV.

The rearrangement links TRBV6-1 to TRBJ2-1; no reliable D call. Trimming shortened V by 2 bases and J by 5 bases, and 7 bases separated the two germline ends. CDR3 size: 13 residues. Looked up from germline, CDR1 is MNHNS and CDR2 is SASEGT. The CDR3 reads CASSERLDNEQFF. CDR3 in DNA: TGTGCCAGCAGTGAACGTCTAGACAATGAGCAGTTCTTC.

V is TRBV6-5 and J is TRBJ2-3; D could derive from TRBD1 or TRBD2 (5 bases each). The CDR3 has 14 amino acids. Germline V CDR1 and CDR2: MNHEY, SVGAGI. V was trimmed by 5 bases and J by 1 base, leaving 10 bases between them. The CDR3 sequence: CASSREGRTDTQYF. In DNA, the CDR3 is TGTGCCAGCAGTCGCGAGGGGCGCACAGATACGCAGTATTTT.

The CDR3 nucleotides read TGTGCCAGCAGTTTATTATCTATGATGGCGGGACAGGGCAACGAGCAGTACTTC. Its translation: CASSLLSMMAGQGNEQYF. This chain connects TRBV27 to TRBJ2-7, with 9 nucleotides matching TRBD1. With V trimmed by 1 base and J by 5 bases, 15 bases remained unmatched. Per germline, CDR1 MNHEY and CDR2 SMNVEV (reference sequence). CDR3 length: 18 amino acids.

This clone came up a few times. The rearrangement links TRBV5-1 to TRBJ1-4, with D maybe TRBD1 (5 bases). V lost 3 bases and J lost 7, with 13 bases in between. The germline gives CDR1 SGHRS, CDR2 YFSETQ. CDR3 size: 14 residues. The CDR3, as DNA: TGCGCCAGCAGCTCAGGGTTTGCGGGTGAAAAACTGTTTTTT. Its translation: CASSSGFAGEKLFF. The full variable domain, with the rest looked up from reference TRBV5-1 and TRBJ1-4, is KAGVTQTPRYLIKTRGQQVTLSCSPISGHRSVSWYQQTPGQGLQFLFEYFSETQRNKGNFPGRFSGRQFSNSRSEMNVSTLELGDSALYLCASSSGFAGEKLFFGSGTQLSVL.

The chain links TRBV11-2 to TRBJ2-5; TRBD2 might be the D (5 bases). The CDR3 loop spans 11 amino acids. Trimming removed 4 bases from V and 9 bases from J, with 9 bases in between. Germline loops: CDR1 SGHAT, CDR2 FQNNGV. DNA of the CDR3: TGTGCCAGCAGCTCCCAGAGGGCCCAGTACTTC. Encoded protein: CASSSQRAQYF.

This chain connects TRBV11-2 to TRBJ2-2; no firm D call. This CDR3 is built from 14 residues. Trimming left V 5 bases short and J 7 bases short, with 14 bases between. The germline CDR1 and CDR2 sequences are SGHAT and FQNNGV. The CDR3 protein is CASSLDPGGGELFF. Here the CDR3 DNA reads TGTGCCAGCAGCCTTGACCCCGGCGGCGGGGAGCTGTTTTTT.

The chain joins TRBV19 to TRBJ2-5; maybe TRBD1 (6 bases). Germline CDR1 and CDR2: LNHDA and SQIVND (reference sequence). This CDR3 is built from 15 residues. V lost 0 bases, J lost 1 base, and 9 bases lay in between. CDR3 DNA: TGTGCCAGTAGTATAGATACAGGGTCCCAAGAGACCCAGTACTTC. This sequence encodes CASSIDTGSQETQYF.

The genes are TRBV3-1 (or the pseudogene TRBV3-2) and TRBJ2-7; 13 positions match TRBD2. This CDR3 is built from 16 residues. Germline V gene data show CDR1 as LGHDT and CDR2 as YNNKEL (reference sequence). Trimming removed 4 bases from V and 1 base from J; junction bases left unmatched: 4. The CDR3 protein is CASSPRLAGGSYEQYF. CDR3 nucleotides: TGTGCCAGCAGCCCCAGACTAGCGGGAGGATCCTACGAGCAGTACTTC.